This T cell receptor beta chain was recovered during a study of blood T cell repertoires in COVID-19. Study-wide background: The study drew acute and convalescent COVID-19 samples from the United States, Italy and Spain.

This CDR3 is built from 18 residues. CDR1 and CDR2 (germline): LGHDT, YNNKEL (reference sequence). Trimming pared 3 bases from V and 1 base from J, leaving 18 bases between. Per the original methods: From reference gene primer amplification, estimates of nucleated cell counts were derived. The repertoire was sequenced with immunoSEQ multiplex PCR; TCRdb's copy has only in-frame clones and lacks some. That table supplies the V and J calls and clone size; D and trimming were determined from the DNA. The sample lists 120,000 to 150,000 clones, just under 90% occurring once. This chain connects TRBV3-1 (or the pseudogene TRBV3-2) to TRBJ1-4; D is possibly TRBD1 (5 bases). The source is a woman aged 40 to 49 with acute or convalescent COVID-19. Sample: peripheral blood. The CDR3 spells CASSHPHRGRGTNEKLFF. The CDR3 DNA reads as TGTGCCAGCAGCCATCCCCATCGGGGGAGGGGAACTAATGAAAAACTGTTTTTT.